The entry that follows covers one T cell receptor (beta chain) sequence. What it recognizes is unknown. Clones were sequenced by immunoSEQ multiplex PCR, and TCRdb holds only the in-frame ones, with some missing. The table shows 30,000 or so clones, with roughly 82% occurring only once. The source of the sample is a study of OX40 agonist ivuxolimab in advanced cancers. Study-wide results and limits: Normalized expansion of T-cell clones was also low for some nonresponders.

The trim removed 5 bases at V and 0 bases at J, leaving 10 bases unmatched. The CDR3 runs to 18 residues. Germline V gene data show CDR1 as SGHVS and CDR2 as FNYEAQ. Enrollment shut out patients with autoimmune disease history or systemic immunosuppression. The timepoints at which blood was sampled were baseline, cycle 4 day 1, and cycle 7 day 1. The V call is TRBV7-6, the J call TRBJ2-6; 7 bases align to TRBD1. The sequence came from an adult with an advanced solid tumor such as melanoma, head and neck, liver or kidney cancer. The specimen comprised CD4+ or CD8+ T cells sorted from blood, sampled in a trial of the OX40 agonist ivuxolimab. The CDR3 DNA sequence: TGTGCCAGCAGCCGAGACAGGGTGGGGAGCTCTGGGGCCAACGTCCTGACTTTC. Translating gives CASSRDRVGSSGANVLTF.